What follows are 32 T cell receptor beta chains derived from one specimen sequenced in a study of cytomegalovirus exposure and HLA in healthy donors. 60 Vbeta and 13 Jbeta primers were used in PCR. Assay: immunoSEQ multiplex PCR; the TCRdb copy retains only in-frame clones and omits some. This table has about 120,000 clones, roughly 76% appearing once. Sequencing used PBMCs. These receptors all stem from a woman in her forties or fifties in good health and CMV-seronegative.

The chain recombines TRBV7-2 with TRBJ1-2; D gene ambiguous. The CDR3 totals 13 residues. V lost 1 base and J 4 bases, leaving 7 bases between the germline ends. Germline assignment: CDR1 SGHTA and CDR2 FQGNSA. This chain's CDR3 is CASSLGAGYGYTF. The CDR3 DNA reads as TGTGCCAGCAGCTTAGGCGCCGGCTATGGCTACACCTTC.

Here the CDR3 DNA reads TGTGCCACCAGCAGTGGCAGGACAGCCTTGCTATACAATGAGCAGTTCTTC. Encoded protein: CATSSGRTALLYNEQFF. The gene calls are TRBV15 and TRBJ2-1; TRBD1 is a possible D gene (6 bases). The length of the CDR3 is 17 residues. V lost 3 bases and J 4 bases, leaving 19 bases between the germline ends. Germline V CDR1 and CDR2: LNHNV, YYDKDF (reference sequence).

This clone appeared once. This rearrangement joins TRBV7-7 to TRBJ2-6; D is uncertain. The germline CDR1 and CDR2 sequences are SSHAT and FNYEAQ (reference sequence). The CDR3 runs 13 residues. The CDR3 loop is CASQAAGANVLTF. As DNA, the CDR3 is TGTGCTAGTCAGGCCGCTGGGGCCAACGTCCTGACTTTC.

V gene TRBV7-6 combines with J gene TRBJ1-1; D might be TRBD1 (6 bases). Germline V gene lookup returns CDR1 SGHVS and CDR2 FNYEAQ. There are 16 residues in the CDR3. Trimming shortened V by 4 bases and J by 2 bases, and 17 bases separated the two germline ends. The CDR3 region is CASSSPTGSTNTEAFF. CDR3 DNA: TGTGCCAGCAGCTCCCCAACAGGGTCGACTAACACTGAAGCTTTCTTT.

This chain's CDR3 is CASSVVARGAGNTIYF. The CDR3 DNA reads TGTGCCAGCAGCGTAGTGGCCAGGGGCGCTGGAAACACCATATATTTT. The chain is built from TRBV9 and TRBJ1-3; the D gene is possibly TRBD1 (6 bases). The CDR3 runs 16 residues. Germline V gene data show CDR1 as SGDLS and CDR2 as YYNGEE. Trimming took 0 bases from V and 2 from J, leaving 12 bases between them. The full variable domain, in which reference TRBV9 and TRBJ1-3 provide the parts outside the CDR3, is DSGVTQTPKHLITATGQRVTLRCSPRSGDLSVYWYQQSLDQGLQFLIQYYNGEERAKGNILERFSAQQFPDLHSELNLSSLELGDSALYFCASSVVARGAGNTIYFGEGSWLTVV.

The chain has TRBV5-1 and TRBJ2-5; D is unclear. Germline V gene sequence: CDR1 SGHRS, CDR2 YFSETQ. The CDR3 extends over 13 amino acids. The V end was cut by 0 bases, the J end by 5 bases, with 8 bases between. Here the CDR3 reads CASSLAFRETQYF. In DNA form, the CDR3 reads TGCGCCAGCAGCTTGGCCTTCCGGGAGACCCAGTACTTC.

J is TRBJ2-7 and V is TRBV19; 8 bases match TRBD1. J gave up 7 bases and V 1 base, and 6 bases lay outside the gene matches. This CDR3 is built from 14 residues. Germline V gene lookup returns CDR1 LNHDA and CDR2 SQIVND (reference sequence). The CDR3 is CASSIAQGAVEQYF. The CDR3 bases are TGTGCCAGTAGTATAGCCCAGGGGGCGGTGGAGCAGTACTTC.

The chain employs TRBV6-5 and TRBJ1-2; D is possibly TRBD1 (5 bases). V was clipped by 7 bases and J by 4 bases, with 16 bases between them. CDR1 is MNHEY, CDR2 SVGAGI, per germline. The CDR3 is made up of 14 amino acids. CDR3 protein: CASTGRGGVYGYTF. CDR3 in DNA: TGTGCCAGCACTGGCCGGGGCGGGGTCTATGGCTACACCTTC.

The chain carries TRBV29-1 and TRBJ2-3; 10 bases are shared with TRBD1. Germline CDR1 is SQVTM and CDR2 is ANQGSEA. The CDR3 is 16 residues long. J lost 5 bases, V lost 0 bases, and 8 bases had no gene match. The CDR3 reads CSVEDRGQGSQDTQYF. For the CDR3, the DNA is TGCAGCGTTGAAGATCGGGGACAGGGGTCTCAAGATACGCAGTATTTT.

The chain employs TRBV6-5 and TRBJ2-7, with 7 nucleotides matching TRBD2. CDR3 length: 13 amino acids. Per germline, CDR1 MNHEY and CDR2 SVGAGI. V lost 4 bases to trimming and J lost 2 bases; unmatched junction nucleotides: 2. The CDR3 loop reads CASSFLAAYEQYF. In nucleotides, the CDR3 is TGTGCCAGCAGTTTCCTAGCGGCCTACGAGCAGTACTTC.

This clone has only one observation. V and J are TRBV7-9 and TRBJ2-2, with 7 bases fitting TRBD1. CDR3 length: 15 amino acids. After removal of 4 bases from V and 1 base from J, the junction contained 3 bases not matched to a gene. Germline CDR1 is SEHNR and CDR2 is FQNEAQ (reference sequence). The CDR3 coding sequence is TGTGCCAGCAGCTCGCGACAGGGGAACACCGGGGAGCTGTTTTTT. Translating gives CASSSRQGNTGELFF. The whole variable domain, remainder taken from reference TRBV7-9 and TRBJ2-2, is DTGVSQNPRHKITKRGQNVTFRCDPISEHNRLYWYRQTLGQGPEFLTYFQNEAQLEKSRLLSDRFSAERPKGSFSTLEIQRTEQGDSAMYLCASSSRQGNTGELFFGEGSRLTVL.

This chain links TRBV6-1 with TRBJ1-4; D may be TRBD1 (6 bases). V was cut by 8 bases and J by 4 bases, with 14 bases left in between. CDR1 is MNHNS and CDR2 is SASEGT in the germline V gene. This CDR3 contains 14 residues. The CDR3 sequence: CASGAGQLNEKLFF. The CDR3 coding sequence is TGTGCCAGCGGGGCAGGACAGCTTAATGAAAAACTGTTTTTT.

The V call is TRBV7-9, the J call TRBJ2-2, with 8 bases that match TRBD1. V shed 5 bases, J shed 7 bases, and the junction held 9 bases outside the gene matches. The germline gives CDR1 SEHNR, CDR2 FQNEAQ (reference sequence). The length of the CDR3 is 15 residues. The CDR3 DNA reads TGTGCCAGCAGCCCCGAGGGACAGGCATACGGGGAGCTGTTTTTT. Protein product: CASSPEGQAYGELFF.

This clone came up a few times. The chain has TRBV10-3 and TRBJ2-1; D is perhaps TRBD2 (6 bases). This CDR3 contains 13 residues. V gave up 11 bases and J gave up 6 bases, with 17 bases separating them. CDR1 and CDR2 from the germline V gene are ENHRY and SYGVKD. The CDR3 region is CAALVAGGNEQFF. In DNA form, the CDR3 reads TGTGCCGCGTTAGTAGCCGGGGGCAATGAGCAGTTCTTC.

The chain carries TRBV28 and TRBJ2-1; 12 bases are a match to TRBD2. Germline assignment: CDR1 MDHEN and CDR2 SYDVKM. This CDR3 spans 18 amino acids. V was pared by 2 bases and J by 8 bases, with 13 bases of the junction left unmatched. The CDR3 spells CASSLRAGTSGPRDEQFF. CDR3 bases: TGTGCCAGCAGTTTACGGGCGGGGACTAGCGGGCCAAGGGATGAGCAGTTCTTC.

This clone appeared a few times. The chain links TRBV29-1 to TRBJ1-1; TRBD1 matches at 7 bases. V was clipped by 4 bases and J by 0 bases; unmatched bases: 2. The length of the CDR3 is 13 residues. Germline V gives CDR1 SQVTM, CDR2 ANQGSEA. CDR3 in amino acids: CSVVTGVNTEAFF. The CDR3 coding sequence is TGCAGCGTTGTTACAGGGGTGAACACTGAAGCTTTCTTT.

This sequence joins TRBV4-3 and TRBJ2-3, with D unresolved. The V gene's germline CDR1 is LGHNA and CDR2 YSLEER. The CDR3 covers 14 residues. Between the trimmed V and J ends, which lost 1 base and 1 base, there was a span of 6 bases. The CDR3 bases are TGCGCCAGCAGCCAAGTATCCCGCACAGATACGCAGTATTTT. This codes for CASSQVSRTDTQYF.

This clone was seen a handful of times. This chain uses TRBV7-2 with TRBJ2-5, with 8 bases aligning to TRBD1. Trimming cost V 3 bases and J 1 base; bases outside gene matches: 1. This CDR3 contains 14 residues. Germline V gene sequence: CDR1 SGHTA, CDR2 FQGNSA. The CDR3 sequence: CASSFRGLQETQYF. DNA for the CDR3: TGTGCCAGCAGCTTCAGGGGGCTCCAAGAGACCCAGTACTTC. The full variable domain, in which reference TRBV7-2 and TRBJ2-5 provide the parts outside the CDR3, is GAGVSQSPSNKVTEKGKDVELRCDPISGHTALYWYRQSLGQGLEFLIYFQGNSAPDKSGLPSDRFSAERTGGSVSTLTIQRTQQEDSAVYLCASSFRGLQETQYFGPGTRLLVL.

CDR3 protein: CASSQDWGDTIYF. Written as DNA, the CDR3 is TGTGCCAGCAGCCAAGATTGGGGGGACACCATATATTTT. The chain combines TRBV4-2 with TRBJ1-3; D possibly corresponds to TRBD1 (5 bases). Germline lookup yields CDR1 LGHNA and CDR2 YNFKEQ. V was cut by 0 bases and J by 8 bases, with 8 bases left in between. The CDR3 totals 13 residues.

In this sample, this clone turned up once. V is TRBV6-1 and J is TRBJ2-1, with 8 bases aligning to TRBD2. Trimming cost V 2 bases and J 8 bases; bases outside gene matches: 14. The CDR3 runs 17 residues. Germline V gene sequence: CDR1 MNHNS, CDR2 SASEGT. CDR3 sequence (DNA): TGTGCCAGCAGTGAAAATACCGGACTAGCTACTAACCATGAGCAGTTCTTC. It encodes CASSENTGLATNHEQFF.

This clone was counted between two and nine times. This chain connects TRBV28 to TRBJ1-2; maybe TRBD1 (6 bases). Trimming pared 5 bases from V and 4 bases from J, leaving 11 bases between. From germline, CDR1 is MDHEN and CDR2 SYDVKM. The CDR3 is 13 residues long. CDR3 protein: CASSPGGLYGYTF. CDR3 sequence (DNA): TGTGCCAGCAGTCCCGGGGGGCTCTATGGCTACACCTTC.

J is TRBJ2-5 and V is TRBV25-1, with 9 bases lining up with TRBD2. The germline gives CDR1 MGHDK, CDR2 SYGVNS. The length of the CDR3 is 11 residues. After removal of 6 bases from V and 9 bases from J, the junction contained 2 bases not matched to a gene. CDR3 DNA sequence: TGTGCCAGCAGGGGCGGGAGGGCCCAGTACTTC. This gives the protein CASRGGRAQYF.

Remarks on this clone: At one of its ends the junction is not consistent with the germline gene, which may arise from a read error. The chain carries TRBV7-9 and TRBJ1-4; 8 nucleotides agree with TRBD1. The CDR3 is made up of 15 amino acids. Germline V lookup: CDR1 SEHNR, CDR2 FQNEAQ (reference sequence). The CDR3 loop is CSSSSLQGAGEKLFF. CDR3 DNA sequence: TGTTCCAGCAGCTCCCTGCAGGGGGCGGGTGAAAAACTGTTTTTT.

The V gene is TRBV27, the J gene TRBJ2-2; maybe TRBD1 (5 bases). CDR3 length: 14 residues. The germline gives CDR1 MNHEY, CDR2 SMNVEV (reference sequence). The ends were cut back, 6 bases at V and 0 bases at J, with 8 bases in the middle. CDR3 nucleotides: TGTGCCAGCAGAAGGGGTACGAACACCGGGGAGCTGTTTTTT. The encoded protein is CASRRGTNTGELFF.

V and J are TRBV4-3 and TRBJ2-7; tentative D call: TRBD1 (6 bases). Trimming removed 0 bases from V and 4 bases from J, with 10 bases in between. Germline assignment: CDR1 LGHNA and CDR2 YSLEER. The CDR3 has 14 amino acids. The CDR3 spells CASSQEGGVYEQYF. The CDR3 DNA is TGCGCCAGCAGCCAAGAAGGGGGTGTATACGAGCAGTACTTC.

Only one count was recorded for this clone. The chain uses TRBV27 and TRBJ2-5; D gene unclear. The germline CDR1 and CDR2 sequences are MNHEY and SMNVEV (reference sequence). V lost 0 bases and J 1 base, leaving 9 bases between the germline ends. The CDR3 has 15 residues. The CDR3 nucleotides are TGTGCCAGCAGTTTATCGAGGTTGGTCCAAGAGACCCAGTACTTC. Its protein product is CASSLSRLVQETQYF.

This chain connects TRBV4-3 to TRBJ2-5; D is perhaps TRBD1 (5 bases). Trimming cost V 0 bases and J 1 base, with 9 bases left between them. Per the germline V gene, CDR1 is LGHNA and CDR2 is YSLEER. The CDR3 extends over 15 amino acids. CDR3 bases: TGCGCCAGCAGCCAAGACTTCAGGGCCCAAGAGACCCAGTACTTC. It translates to CASSQDFRAQETQYF.

The chain uses TRBV5-6 and TRBJ1-2, with TRBD1 matching over 7 bases. CDR3 length equals 15 residues. J gave up 6 bases and V 4 bases, and 12 bases lay outside the gene matches. Germline CDR1 reads SGHDT; CDR2 reads YYEEEE. The CDR3 DNA follows: TGTGCCAGCAGCATCCCGGGACAGAGACTAAATGGCTACACCTTC. Protein: CASSIPGQRLNGYTF.

This clone has more than one count but fewer than ten. This rearrangement joins TRBV7-2 to TRBJ1-1; no firm D call. Germline V lookup: CDR1 SGHTA, CDR2 FQGNSA. This CDR3 comprises 14 residues. Trimming took off 1 base at V and 8 bases at J, with 14 bases between the two ends. In DNA form, the CDR3 reads TGTGCCAGCAGCTTAGGAATCATGGCCGGGGAAGCTTTCTTT. Translation gives CASSLGIMAGEAFF.

The V and J genes are TRBV7-2 and TRBJ2-1; 7 bases fit TRBD1. V lost 4 bases and J lost 4; bases outside the gene matches: 19. This CDR3 is built from 19 residues. CDR1 and CDR2 (germline): SGHTA, FQGNSA. CDR3 residues: CASSSPEVLSAGGYNEQFF. DNA for the CDR3: TGTGCCAGCAGCTCTCCGGAGGTTCTAAGCGCAGGGGGATACAATGAGCAGTTCTTC.

The genes are TRBV29-1 and TRBJ2-7; D unclear. The CDR3 loop spans 10 amino acids. CDR1 is SQVTM, CDR2 ANQGSEA, per germline. The V end lost 6 bases, the J end lost 2 bases, and 5 bases lay between the germline ends. DNA for the CDR3: TGCAGCGTCCAGACCTACGAGCAGTACTTC. Amino acids: CSVQTYEQYF.

The chain combines TRBV5-1 with TRBJ2-7; 10 bases are shared with TRBD2. CDR1 is SGHRS and CDR2 is YFSETQ in the germline V gene. CDR3 length: 16 amino acids. J gave up 0 bases and V 4 bases, and 7 bases lay outside the gene matches. For the CDR3, the DNA is TGCGCCAGCAGCCACATAACTAGCGGGGCCTCCTACGAGCAGTACTTC. Its translation: CASSHITSGASYEQYF.